This TCR beta chain comes out of a study of a mutant IDH1 vaccine in newly diagnosed glioma. For the study at large: Treated patients, about 60% male and roughly 40% female, averaged about 40 years of age. The therapy given earlier, which was standard therapy, consisted of radiotherapy, temozolomide, or both, and most of the patients received both. Whole-study results and caveats: Of all patients, 93.3% showed vaccine-induced immune responses.

This CDR3 has 13 amino acids. The V and J ends lost 3 bases and 12 bases, in that order; junction bases with no gene match: 8. Per germline, CDR1 KGHSH and CDR2 LQKENI. Time point reported: baseline, week 1 (first vaccination visit). Treatment reported: pre-vaccination baseline after standard-of-care therapy. Each tumor in the donors was a new WHO grade 3 or 4 astrocytoma, IDH1-mutant and ATRX-lost. The method was immunoSEQ multiplex PCR; TCRdb's version includes in-frame clones alone and lacks a portion of them. The sample includes approximately 92,000 clones, about four fifths of them seen just once. On this clone itself: Its target is not known.

The TCR was taken from a man in his forties or fifties with glioma. The chain uses TRBV18 and TRBJ2-7; 10 bases are a match to TRBD1. Material: PBMCs, obtained from a glioma patient treated with radiotherapy, temozolomide or both. The CDR3 sequence: CASSPGTGVGLYF. The CDR3 DNA reads as TGTGCCAGCTCACCCGGGACAGGGGTAGGTCTGTACTTC.